This T cell receptor beta chain was sequenced for a study of blood T cells in healthy people across ages. For the second PCR, which ran for about 6 to 11 cycles, a sample-barcoded 5' primer and a J-beta primer mix were used. TCRdb analysed the 5' RACE reads with MiXCR anew, one entry per CDR3 protein. The sample holds approximately 800,000 distinct CDR3 sequences, nearly 60% seen once. The donors, all healthy, were Caucasians living in Russia, aged about 6 to 90. This CDR3 has 14 amino acids. Germline CDR1 and CDR2: DFQATT and SNEGSKA (reference sequence). The material sequenced was blood. The TCR comes from a man aged 25 to 45 in good health. The rearrangement joins TRBV20-1 to TRBJ2-1, with TRBD2 matching over 9 bases. The J call may be faulty, since TRBJ2-7 better matches the DNA end. This chain's CDR3 is CSALQPSGISEQYF. As DNA, the CDR3 is TGCAGTGCGTTACAACCTAGCGGGATTAGTGAGCAGTACTTC.